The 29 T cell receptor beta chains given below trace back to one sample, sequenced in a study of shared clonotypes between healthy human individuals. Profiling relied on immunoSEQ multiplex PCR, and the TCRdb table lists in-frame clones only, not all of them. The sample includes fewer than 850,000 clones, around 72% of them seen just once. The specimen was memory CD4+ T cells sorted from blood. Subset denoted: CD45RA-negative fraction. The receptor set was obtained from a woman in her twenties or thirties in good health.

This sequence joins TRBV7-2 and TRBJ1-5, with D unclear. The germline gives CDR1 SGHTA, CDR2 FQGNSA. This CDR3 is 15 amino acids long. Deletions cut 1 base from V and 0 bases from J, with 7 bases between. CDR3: CASSLGDTSNQPQHF. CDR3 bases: TGTGCCAGCAGCTTAGGGGATACTAGCAATCAGCCCCAGCATTTT.

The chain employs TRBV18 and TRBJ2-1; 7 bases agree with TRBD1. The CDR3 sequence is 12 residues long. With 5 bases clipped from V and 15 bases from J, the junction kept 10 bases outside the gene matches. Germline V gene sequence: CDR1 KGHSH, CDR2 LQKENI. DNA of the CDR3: TGTGCCAGCTCAACCCGACAGGGATCTACGTTCTTC. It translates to CASSTRQGSTFF.

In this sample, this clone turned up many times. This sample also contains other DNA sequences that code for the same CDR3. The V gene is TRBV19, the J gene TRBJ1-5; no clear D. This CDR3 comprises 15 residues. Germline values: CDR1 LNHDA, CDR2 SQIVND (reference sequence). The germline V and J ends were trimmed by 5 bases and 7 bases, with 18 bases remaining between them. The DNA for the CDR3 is TGTGCCAGTAGTCGCAGCGGCGGGCTCTGGCAGCCCCAGCATTTT. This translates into CASSRSGGLWQPQHF.

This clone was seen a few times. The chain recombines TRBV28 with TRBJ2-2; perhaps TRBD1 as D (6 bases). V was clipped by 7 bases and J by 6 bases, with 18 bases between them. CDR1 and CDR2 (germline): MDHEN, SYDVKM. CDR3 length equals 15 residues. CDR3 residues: CASNGPRGGSGELFF. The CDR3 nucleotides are TGTGCCAGCAACGGACCTCGAGGGGGTTCCGGGGAGCTGTTTTTT.

In nucleotides, the CDR3 is TGTGCCAGCAGCTCACTAGATGAGCAGTTCTTC. Protein sequence: CASSSLDEQFF. This chain uses TRBV5-8 with TRBJ2-1, with D perhaps matching TRBD2 (5 bases). Deletions cut 3 bases from V and 8 bases from J, with 6 bases between. Germline-derived CDR1 and CDR2 are SGHTS and YDEGEE. The CDR3 length is 11 residues.

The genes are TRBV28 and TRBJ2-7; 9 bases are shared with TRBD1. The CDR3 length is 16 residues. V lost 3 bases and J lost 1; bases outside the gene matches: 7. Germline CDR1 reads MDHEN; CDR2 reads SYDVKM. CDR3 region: CASSFPRQGVSYEQYF. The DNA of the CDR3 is TGTGCCAGCAGTTTCCCGCGACAGGGGGTTTCCTACGAGCAGTACTTC.

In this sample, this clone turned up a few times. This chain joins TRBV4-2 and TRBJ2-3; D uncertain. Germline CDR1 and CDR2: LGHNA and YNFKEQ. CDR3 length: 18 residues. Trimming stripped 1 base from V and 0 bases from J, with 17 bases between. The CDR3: CASSQVPSAASSTDTQYF. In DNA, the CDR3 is TGTGCCAGCAGCCAAGTTCCGAGCGCCGCCTCTAGCACAGATACGCAGTATTTT.

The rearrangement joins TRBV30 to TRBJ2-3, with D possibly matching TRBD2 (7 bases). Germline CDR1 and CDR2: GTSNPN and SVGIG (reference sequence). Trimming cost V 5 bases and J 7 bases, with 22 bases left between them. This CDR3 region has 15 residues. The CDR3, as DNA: TGTGCCTGGGGGGAGGGGCAGGGGATTACAAATACGCAGTATTTT. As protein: CAWGEGQGITNTQYF. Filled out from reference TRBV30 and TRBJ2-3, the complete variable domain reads SQTIHQWPATLVQPVGSPLSLECTVEGTSNPNLYWYRQAAGRGLQLLFYSVGIGQISSEVPQNLSASRPQDRQFILSSKKLLLSDSGFYLCAWGEGQGITNTQYFGPGTRLTVL.

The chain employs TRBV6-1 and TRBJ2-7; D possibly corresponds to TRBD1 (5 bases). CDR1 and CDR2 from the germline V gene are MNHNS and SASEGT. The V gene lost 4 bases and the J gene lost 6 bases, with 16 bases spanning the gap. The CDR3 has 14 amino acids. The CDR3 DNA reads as TGTGCCAGCAGTGCTCCCAGGGCCCCGTTCGAGCAGTACTTC. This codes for CASSAPRAPFEQYF.

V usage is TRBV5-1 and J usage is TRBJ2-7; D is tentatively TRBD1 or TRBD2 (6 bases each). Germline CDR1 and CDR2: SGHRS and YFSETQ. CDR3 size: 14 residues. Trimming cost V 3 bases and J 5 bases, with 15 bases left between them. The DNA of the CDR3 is TGCGCCAGCAGCTGGAGACAGGAGGGCCACGAGCAGTACTTC. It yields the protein CASSWRQEGHEQYF.

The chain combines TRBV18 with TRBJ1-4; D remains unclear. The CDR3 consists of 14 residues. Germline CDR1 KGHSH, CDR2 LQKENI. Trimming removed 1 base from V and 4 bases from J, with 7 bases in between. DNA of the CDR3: TGTGCCAGCTCACCACGCCAGAGTAATGAAAAACTGTTTTTT. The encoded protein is CASSPRQSNEKLFF.

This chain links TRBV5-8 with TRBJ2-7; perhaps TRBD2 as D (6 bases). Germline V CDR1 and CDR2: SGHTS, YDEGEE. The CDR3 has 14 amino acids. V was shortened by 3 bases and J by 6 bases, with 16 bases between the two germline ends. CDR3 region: CASSSGDPPGEQYF. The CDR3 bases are TGTGCCAGCAGCTCGGGGGACCCGCCTGGCGAGCAGTACTTC.

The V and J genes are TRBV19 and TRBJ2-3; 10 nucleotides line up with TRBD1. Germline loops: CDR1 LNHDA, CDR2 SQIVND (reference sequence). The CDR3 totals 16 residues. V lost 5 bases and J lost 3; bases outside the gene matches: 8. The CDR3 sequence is CASSPRQGARTDTQYF. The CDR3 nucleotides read TGTGCCAGTAGTCCCCGACAGGGGGCTAGGACAGATACGCAGTATTTT. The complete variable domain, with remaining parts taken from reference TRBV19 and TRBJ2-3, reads DGGITQSPKYLFRKEGQNVTLSCEQNLNHDAMYWYRQDPGQGLRLIYYSQIVNDFQKGDIAEGYSVSREKKESFPLTVTSAQKNPTAFYLCASSPRQGARTDTQYFGPGTRLTVL.

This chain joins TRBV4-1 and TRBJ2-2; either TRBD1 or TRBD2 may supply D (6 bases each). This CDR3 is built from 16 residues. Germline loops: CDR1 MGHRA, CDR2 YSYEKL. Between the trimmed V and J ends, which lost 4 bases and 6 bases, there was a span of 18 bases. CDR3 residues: CASSPVRGQGSGELFF. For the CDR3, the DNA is TGCGCCAGCAGCCCCGTTCGGGGGCAGGGTTCCGGGGAGCTGTTTTTT.

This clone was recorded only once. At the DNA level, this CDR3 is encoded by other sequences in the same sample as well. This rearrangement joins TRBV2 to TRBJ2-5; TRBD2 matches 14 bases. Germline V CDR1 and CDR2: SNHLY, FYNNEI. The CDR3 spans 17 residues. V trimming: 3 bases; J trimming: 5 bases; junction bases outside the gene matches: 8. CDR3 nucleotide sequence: TGTGCCAGCAGTGATAGGACTAGCGGGAGGCGTTGGGAGACCCAGTACTTC. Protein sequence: CASSDRTSGRRWETQYF.

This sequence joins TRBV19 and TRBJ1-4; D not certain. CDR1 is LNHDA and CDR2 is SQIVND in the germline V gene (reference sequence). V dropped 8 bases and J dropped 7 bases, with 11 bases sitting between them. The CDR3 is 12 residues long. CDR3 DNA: TGTGCCAGTTGGCGAAGCGGTGAAAAACTGTTTTTT. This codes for CASWRSGEKLFF.

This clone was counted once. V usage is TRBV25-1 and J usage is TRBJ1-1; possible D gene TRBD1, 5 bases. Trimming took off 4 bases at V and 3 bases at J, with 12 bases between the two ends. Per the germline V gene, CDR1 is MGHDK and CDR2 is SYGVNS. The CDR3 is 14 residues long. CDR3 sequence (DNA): TGTGCCAGCAGTGTCGGGGGTGGGTACACTGAAGCTTTCTTT. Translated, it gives CASSVGGGYTEAFF.

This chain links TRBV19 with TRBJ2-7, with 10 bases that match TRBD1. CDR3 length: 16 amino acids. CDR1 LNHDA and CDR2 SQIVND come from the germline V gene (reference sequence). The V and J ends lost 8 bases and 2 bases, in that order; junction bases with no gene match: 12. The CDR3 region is CASSDVTGTGAYEQYF. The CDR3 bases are TGTGCCAGTTCGGACGTAACCGGGACAGGGGCCTACGAGCAGTACTTC. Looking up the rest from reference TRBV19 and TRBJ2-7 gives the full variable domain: DGGITQSPKYLFRKEGQNVTLSCEQNLNHDAMYWYRQDPGQGLRLIYYSQIVNDFQKGDIAEGYSVSREKKESFPLTVTSAQKNPTAFYLCASSDVTGTGAYEQYFGPGTRLTVT.

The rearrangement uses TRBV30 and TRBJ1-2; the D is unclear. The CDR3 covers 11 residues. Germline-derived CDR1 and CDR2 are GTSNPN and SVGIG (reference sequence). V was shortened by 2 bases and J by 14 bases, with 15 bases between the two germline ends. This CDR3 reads CAWSLLRAVTF. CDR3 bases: TGTGCCTGGAGTCTACTTAGGGCCGTAACCTTC.

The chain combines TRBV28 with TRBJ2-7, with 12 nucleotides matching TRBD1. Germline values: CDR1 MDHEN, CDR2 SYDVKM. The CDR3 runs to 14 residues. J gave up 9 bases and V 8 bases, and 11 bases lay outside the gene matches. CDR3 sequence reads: CASYAGTGGRRQYF. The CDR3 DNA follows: TGTGCCAGCTACGCCGGGACAGGGGGCCGCCGGCAGTACTTC.

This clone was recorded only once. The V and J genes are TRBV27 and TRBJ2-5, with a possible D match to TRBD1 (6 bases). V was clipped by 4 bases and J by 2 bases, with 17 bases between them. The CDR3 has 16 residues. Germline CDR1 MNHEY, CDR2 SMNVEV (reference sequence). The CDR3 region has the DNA TGTGCCAGCAGTTCCTACTACAGGGAGAGGCAAGAGACCCAGTACTTC. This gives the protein CASSSYYRERQETQYF.

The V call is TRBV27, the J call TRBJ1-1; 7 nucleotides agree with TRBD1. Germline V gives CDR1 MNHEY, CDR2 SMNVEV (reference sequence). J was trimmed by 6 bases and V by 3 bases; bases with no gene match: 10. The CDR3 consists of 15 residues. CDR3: CASSFGTALTAEAFF. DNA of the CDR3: TGTGCCAGCAGTTTCGGGACAGCTCTTACCGCTGAAGCTTTCTTT.

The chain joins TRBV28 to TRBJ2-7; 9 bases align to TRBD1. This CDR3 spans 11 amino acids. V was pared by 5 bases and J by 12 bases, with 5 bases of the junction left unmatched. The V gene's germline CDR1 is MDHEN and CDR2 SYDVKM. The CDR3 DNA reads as TGTGCCAGCAGTGCCACAGGGGGCAGGTACTTC. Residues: CASSATGGRYF.

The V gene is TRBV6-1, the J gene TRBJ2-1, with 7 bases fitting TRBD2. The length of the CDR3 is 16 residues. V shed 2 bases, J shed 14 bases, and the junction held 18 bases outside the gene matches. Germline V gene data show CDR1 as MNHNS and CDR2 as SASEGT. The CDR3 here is CASSELEGLASGREFF. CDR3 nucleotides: TGTGCCAGCAGTGAATTGGAGGGGCTGGCTAGCGGTAGGGAGTTCTTC.

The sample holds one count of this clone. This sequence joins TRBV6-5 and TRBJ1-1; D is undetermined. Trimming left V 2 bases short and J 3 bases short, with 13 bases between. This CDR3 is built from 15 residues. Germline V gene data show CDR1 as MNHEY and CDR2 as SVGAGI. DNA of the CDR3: TGTGCCAGCAGTTACGACGCGGCGGACCACACTGAAGCTTTCTTT. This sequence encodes CASSYDAADHTEAFF.

Written as DNA, the CDR3 is TGTGCCAGCAGGCGTATCAACGGATTCGACGGCTACACCTTC. Its translation is CASRRINGFDGYTF. This chain links TRBV28 with TRBJ1-2; unclear D gene. The V end was cut by 6 bases, the J end by 8 bases, with 19 bases between. Germline V gene lookup returns CDR1 MDHEN and CDR2 SYDVKM. This CDR3 has 14 residues.

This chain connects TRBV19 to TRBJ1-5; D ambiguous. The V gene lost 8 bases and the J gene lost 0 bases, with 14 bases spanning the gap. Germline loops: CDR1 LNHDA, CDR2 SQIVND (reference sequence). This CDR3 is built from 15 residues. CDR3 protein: CASATRGFSNQPQHF. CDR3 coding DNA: TGTGCCAGTGCCACACGGGGATTTAGCAATCAGCCCCAGCATTTT.

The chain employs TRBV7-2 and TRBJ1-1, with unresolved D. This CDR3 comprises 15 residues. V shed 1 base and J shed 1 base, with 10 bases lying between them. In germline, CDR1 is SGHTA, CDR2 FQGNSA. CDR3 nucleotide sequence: TGTGCCAGCAGCTTAGTCGGCGGGGAGAACACTGAAGCTTTCTTT. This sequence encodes CASSLVGGENTEAFF.

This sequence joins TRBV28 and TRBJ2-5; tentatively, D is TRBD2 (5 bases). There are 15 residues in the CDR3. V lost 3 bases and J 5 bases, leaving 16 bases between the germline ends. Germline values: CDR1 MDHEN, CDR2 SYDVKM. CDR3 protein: CASSFFQDFGETQYF. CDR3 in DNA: TGTGCCAGCAGTTTCTTTCAGGACTTTGGGGAGACCCAGTACTTC.